These 23 T cell receptor beta chains originate from one sample sequenced in a study of T cell changes during pregnancy in multiple sclerosis. Clones were read by immunoSEQ multiplex PCR, and TCRdb kept only the in-frame ones, dropping some. The table has around 50,000 clones, approximately 92% seen once; the top ten hold 0.16%. The sample here was CD4+ T cells from peripheral blood mononuclear cells, taken after pregnancy. The receptors here all came from a female donor in good health, enrolled as a control in a pregnancy study.

V and J are TRBV2 and TRBJ1-2; possibly TRBD1 for D (5 bases). V was clipped by 5 bases and J by 7 bases, with 20 bases between them. The CDR3 runs 15 residues. Germline V gene lookup returns CDR1 SNHLY and CDR2 FYNNEI. CDR3 sequence reads: CASSLDSRPIRGYTF. The CDR3 nucleotides are TGTGCCAGCAGTTTAGACAGTCGCCCTATACGTGGCTACACCTTC.

The chain carries TRBV7-2 and TRBJ2-3; D not resolved. This CDR3 has 13 amino acids. V lost 2 bases and J 2 bases, leaving 5 bases between the germline ends. The germline V gene has CDR1 SGHTA and CDR2 FQGNSA. The CDR3 is CASSLQITDTQYF. CDR3 coding DNA: TGTGCCAGCAGCTTACAGATCACAGATACGCAGTATTTT.

The chain links TRBV6-4 to TRBJ2-3; the match to TRBD1 covers 7 bases. The CDR3 is 14 residues long. Trimming cost V 3 bases and J 2 bases; bases outside gene matches: 2. The V gene's germline CDR1 is MRHNA and CDR2 SNTAGT. As DNA, the CDR3 is TGTGCCAGCAGTGAGGGACAGCTCACAGATACGCAGTATTTT. Translation gives CASSEGQLTDTQYF.

The chain employs TRBV18 and TRBJ2-7; a possible D gene is TRBD1 (5 bases). The germline V gene has CDR1 KGHSH and CDR2 LQKENI. CDR3 length equals 15 residues. V lost 0 bases, J lost 2 bases, and 11 bases lay in between. The CDR3 DNA is TGTGCCAGCTCACCACCCAGGGATATTGCCTACGAGCAGTACTTC. Its protein is CASSPPRDIAYEQYF.

The chain links TRBV29-1 to TRBJ1-1; a possible D gene is TRBD1 (6 bases). The CDR3 extends over 13 amino acids. The V and J ends lost 3 bases and 4 bases respectively, with 12 bases between them. Germline CDR1 SQVTM, CDR2 ANQGSEA. The CDR3 here is CSVDNRGATEAFF. In DNA form, the CDR3 reads TGCAGCGTTGACAATCGGGGGGCCACTGAAGCTTTCTTT.

The rearrangement joins TRBV11-1 to TRBJ1-1; D call uncertain. Trimming took 7 bases from V and 6 from J, leaving 15 bases between them. The CDR3 runs to 13 residues. Germline values: CDR1 SGHAT, CDR2 FQDESV (reference sequence). The CDR3 reads CASTPWEYPEAFF. The CDR3 DNA is TGTGCCAGCACCCCGTGGGAGTACCCTGAAGCTTTCTTT.

This clone was observed once. The V gene is TRBV29-1, the J gene TRBJ1-1, with D possibly being TRBD1 (6 bases). Germline V gives CDR1 SQVTM, CDR2 ANQGSEA. V was trimmed by 4 bases and J by 5 bases, leaving 11 bases between them. The CDR3 has 12 residues. The CDR3 protein is CSVVTGTTEAFF. The CDR3 nucleotides read TGCAGCGTTGTGACAGGAACAACTGAAGCTTTCTTT.

Details on this clone: The junction departs from germline at one end; a sequencing error may be responsible. This chain uses TRBV9 with TRBJ2-7; D uncertain. Germline lookup yields CDR1 SGDLS and CDR2 YYNGEE. The CDR3 extends over 15 amino acids. CDR3 nucleotide sequence: TGTGCCAGCAGCCCCCGCCCGAGGTTCTCCCACGAGCAGTACTTC. Protein sequence: CASSPRPRFSHEQYF.

The gene calls are TRBV18 and TRBJ1-1, with D unclear. CDR1 KGHSH and CDR2 LQKENI come from the germline V gene. The CDR3 is made up of 14 amino acids. The V end lost 1 base, the J end lost 4 bases, and 10 bases lay between the germline ends. The CDR3 coding sequence is TGTGCCAGCTCACCACTAGGGCGGGCCACTGAAGCTTTCTTT. As protein: CASSPLGRATEAFF.

This rearrangement joins TRBV5-1 to TRBJ2-5; tentatively, D is TRBD2 (7 bases). The length of the CDR3 is 15 residues. Germline CDR1 SGHRS, CDR2 YFSETQ. V dropped 1 base and J dropped 5 bases, with 15 bases sitting between them. DNA for the CDR3: TGCGCCAGCAGCTTGAGGGGGGGCCGTGAGGAGACCCAGTACTTC. It codes for CASSLRGGREETQYF.

The chain employs TRBV7-2 and TRBJ1-1; D is unresolved. The CDR3 covers 12 residues. CDR1 is SGHTA and CDR2 is FQGNSA in the germline V gene. Trimming took off 6 bases at V and 3 bases at J, with 8 bases between the two ends. CDR3 residues: CASSQRYTEAFF. CDR3 nucleotide sequence: TGTGCCAGCAGTCAACGGTACACTGAAGCTTTCTTT.

The gene calls are TRBV7-9 and TRBJ1-6; 11 bases are shared with TRBD1. V was pared by 6 bases and J by 8 bases, with 6 bases of the junction left unmatched. Germline values: CDR1 SEHNR, CDR2 FQNEAQ (reference sequence). This CDR3 region has 15 residues. Written as DNA, the CDR3 is TGTGCCAGCAGTTATCGGGACAGGGGGTATTCACCCCTCCACTTT. It yields the protein CASSYRDRGYSPLHF.

The J gene is TRBJ2-7, the V gene TRBV14, with 9 bases fitting TRBD1. The CDR3 spans 15 residues. The V gene's germline CDR1 is SGHDN and CDR2 FVKESK. V dropped 2 bases and J dropped 6; count of bases not matched to a gene: 8. The CDR3 region is CASSQSRDRVSEQYF. The CDR3 coding sequence is TGTGCCAGCAGCCAATCCCGGGACAGGGTGTCCGAGCAGTACTTC. The full variable domain, its missing parts supplied by reference TRBV14 and TRBJ2-7, is EAGVTQFPSHSVIEKGQTVTLRCDPISGHDNLYWYRRVMGKEIKFLLHFVKESKQDESGMPNNRFLAERTGGTYSTLKVQPAELEDSGVYFCASSQSRDRVSEQYFGPGTRLTVT.

J is TRBJ1-1 and V is TRBV30, with D tentatively TRBD1 (6 bases). The CDR3 runs to 15 residues. CDR1 and CDR2 from the germline V gene are GTSNPN and SVGIG (reference sequence). V was clipped by 0 bases and J by 2 bases, with 13 bases between them. CDR3 sequence reads: CAWSVGGALNTEAFF. Here the CDR3 DNA reads TGTGCCTGGAGTGTGGGGGGGGCCCTAAACACTGAAGCTTTCTTT.

The chain combines TRBV7-2 with TRBJ2-3; D is possibly TRBD1 (6 bases). The germline gives CDR1 SGHTA, CDR2 FQGNSA. Trimming cost V 7 bases and J 2 bases, with 19 bases left between them. The CDR3 contains 16 residues. CDR3 DNA sequence: TGTGCCAGCATCCTCAACCGGGACACTATCACAGATACGCAGTATTTT. It yields the protein CASILNRDTITDTQYF.

This clone was observed a handful of times. The chain recombines TRBV20-1 with TRBJ1-1, with 11 bases fitting TRBD1. The CDR3 spans 11 residues. Germline V gene sequence: CDR1 DFQATT, CDR2 SNEGSKA (reference sequence). The CDR3 loop reads CRGTGGSEAFF. The CDR3 DNA reads as TGCAGGGGGACAGGGGGGTCTGAAGCTTTCTTT.

The genes are TRBV6-1 and TRBJ2-1; 8 bases map to TRBD2. The CDR3 extends over 15 amino acids. The V gene end was trimmed by 6 bases and the J gene end by 6 bases; junction bases not matched to a gene: 10. CDR1 and CDR2 (germline): MNHNS, SASEGT. In DNA form, the CDR3 reads TGTGCCAGCAGCCTGGCGCGGACTAGCCGCAATGAGCAGTTCTTC. Residues: CASSLARTSRNEQFF.

This chain links TRBV28 with TRBJ1-1; D is possibly TRBD1 (5 bases). Trimming pared 5 bases from V and 1 base from J, leaving 11 bases between. The germline CDR1 and CDR2 sequences are MDHEN and SYDVKM. This CDR3 region has 14 residues. CDR3 nucleotide sequence: TGTGCCAGCAGTCTGAGACAGTCGAACACTGAAGCTTTCTTT. This encodes CASSLRQSNTEAFF.

The genes are TRBV6-6 and TRBJ2-2; 11 nucleotides align to TRBD2. V was pared by 9 bases and J by 4 bases, with 7 bases of the junction left unmatched. CDR1 is MNHNY, CDR2 SVGAGI, per germline (reference sequence). The CDR3 consists of 15 residues. CDR3 residues: CASSGGAMGTGELFF. The DNA of the CDR3 is TGTGCCAGTAGCGGGGGGGCTATGGGCACCGGGGAGCTGTTTTTT.

The chain uses TRBV7-2 and TRBJ2-2; D remains unclear. V shed 5 bases and J shed 5 bases, with 9 bases lying between them. The CDR3 totals 13 residues. Per the germline V gene, CDR1 is SGHTA and CDR2 is FQGNSA. CDR3 sequence reads: CASSPRLTGELFF. DNA for the CDR3: TGTGCCAGCAGCCCTCGGTTGACCGGGGAGCTGTTTTTT.

The chain is built from TRBV6-6 and TRBJ1-1; TRBD1 matches at 7 bases. J was trimmed by 0 bases and V by 6 bases; bases with no gene match: 10. CDR1 and CDR2 from the germline V gene are MNHNY and SVGAGI (reference sequence). The CDR3 spans 16 residues. This CDR3 is CASRRTGLNMNTEAFF. CDR3 DNA: TGTGCCAGCAGACGGACAGGCCTGAATATGAACACTGAAGCTTTCTTT.

This clone was detected only a few times. This chain uses TRBV30 with TRBJ1-1, with D perhaps TRBD1 (6 bases). V was clipped by 3 bases and J by 5 bases, with 13 bases between them. Germline assignment: CDR1 GTSNPN and CDR2 SVGIG (reference sequence). The CDR3 consists of 13 residues. The CDR3 nucleotides read TGTGCCTGGAGCGCCGACAGGAAGACTGAAGCTTTCTTT. Its protein product is CAWSADRKTEAFF.

This clone has a handful of counts. The chain carries TRBV2 and TRBJ2-3; D may be TRBD2 (7 bases). Trimming left V 3 bases short and J 5 bases short, with 12 bases between. The germline V gene encodes CDR1 SNHLY and CDR2 FYNNEI. There are 14 residues in the CDR3. In DNA, the CDR3 is TGTGCCAGCAGTGAGGGGGGGCATTTAGATACGCAGTATTTT. Protein product: CASSEGGHLDTQYF. Full variable domain (missing parts from reference TRBV2 and TRBJ2-3): EPEVTQTPSHQVTQMGQEVILRCVPISNHLYFYWYRQILGQKVEFLVSFYNNEISEKSEIFDDQFSVERPDGSNFTLKIRSTKLEDSAMYFCASSEGGHLDTQYFGPGTRLTVL.